What follows are 5 T cell receptor beta chains derived from one specimen sequenced in a study of T cell repertoires in cytomegalovirus infection. For these TCRs, the target antigens are not known. MiXCR, applied by TCRdb to the reads, yields one record per CDR3 protein. The sample contains about 89,000 distinct CDR3 sequences, over 25% of which appear only once. Sequenced here: CD8+ T cells from cultured PBMCs, sampled from culture after CMV antigen stimulation. The receptors originated from a human donor in good health (CMV status not recorded). Some clones in this sample may be carry-over from other donors' samples.

The gene calls are TRBV2 and TRBJ2-7; D is unresolved. Per germline, CDR1 SNHLY and CDR2 FYNNEI. This CDR3 is 13 amino acids long. V lost 2 bases and J 0 bases, leaving 5 bases between the germline ends. The DNA for the CDR3 is TGTGCCAGCAGTGAAACCTCCTCCTACGAGCAGTACTTC. Translated, it gives CASSETSSYEQYF.

The chain couples TRBV5-4 to TRBJ2-3; D may match TRBD1 or TRBD2 (5 bases each). The CDR3 has 13 amino acids. Per germline, CDR1 SGHNT and CDR2 YYREEE (reference sequence). The V end was cut by 2 bases, the J end by 4 bases, with 8 bases between. The CDR3 loop is CASSFWGSDTQYF. In DNA form, the CDR3 reads TGTGCCAGCAGCTTCTGGGGGTCAGATACGCAGTATTTT.

This clonotype was counted many times. This sequence joins TRBV7-2 and TRBJ2-5; unclear D gene. In germline, CDR1 is SGHTA, CDR2 FQGNSA. The CDR3 extends over 16 amino acids. V was clipped by 1 base and J by 1 base, with 13 bases between them. Here the CDR3 reads CASSLEPGRIQETQYF. CDR3 bases: TGTGCCAGCAGCTTAGAACCAGGACGGATCCAAGAGACCCAGTACTTC.

V usage is TRBV2 and J usage is TRBJ2-7; the D is unclear. The CDR3 is made up of 14 amino acids. The V end lost 6 bases, the J end lost 0 bases, and 12 bases lay between the germline ends. Germline V gene data show CDR1 as SNHLY and CDR2 as FYNNEI. For the CDR3, the DNA is TGTGCCAGCAGCCCTCAGCGAAACTCCTACGAGCAGTACTTC. Residues: CASSPQRNSYEQYF.

This clonotype has more than one count but fewer than ten. V gene TRBV15 combines with J gene TRBJ2-5; 7 positions match TRBD2. The CDR3 covers 15 residues. Germline V gives CDR1 LNHNV, CDR2 YYDKDF (reference sequence). V shed 3 bases, J shed 5 bases, and the junction held 9 bases outside the gene matches. In DNA form, the CDR3 reads TGTGCCACCAGCAGTGGGCCCAGCGGGGTCGAGACCCAGTACTTC. This encodes CATSSGPSGVETQYF.